This T cell receptor beta chain was profiled in a study of T cell responses to AZD1222 COVID-19 vaccine. With V trimmed by 3 bases and J by 5 bases, 1 base remained unmatched. The CDR3 has 14 amino acids. Germline V gene sequence: CDR1 SGHVS, CDR2 FNYEAQ. The method was immunoSEQ multiplex PCR; TCRdb's version includes in-frame clones alone and lacks a portion of them. The table has some 130,000 clones, around nine tenths seen once; the top ten hold around 1.6%. The TCR comes from an adult in good health. The specimen comprised peripheral blood, sampled on day 0 of AZD1222 vaccination. V is TRBV7-6 and J is TRBJ2-7; TRBD2 aligns across 13 bases. The CDR3 DNA sequence: TGTGCCAGCAGCTTCGGACTAGCGGGAGACGAGCAGTACTTC. This encodes CASSFGLAGDEQYF.